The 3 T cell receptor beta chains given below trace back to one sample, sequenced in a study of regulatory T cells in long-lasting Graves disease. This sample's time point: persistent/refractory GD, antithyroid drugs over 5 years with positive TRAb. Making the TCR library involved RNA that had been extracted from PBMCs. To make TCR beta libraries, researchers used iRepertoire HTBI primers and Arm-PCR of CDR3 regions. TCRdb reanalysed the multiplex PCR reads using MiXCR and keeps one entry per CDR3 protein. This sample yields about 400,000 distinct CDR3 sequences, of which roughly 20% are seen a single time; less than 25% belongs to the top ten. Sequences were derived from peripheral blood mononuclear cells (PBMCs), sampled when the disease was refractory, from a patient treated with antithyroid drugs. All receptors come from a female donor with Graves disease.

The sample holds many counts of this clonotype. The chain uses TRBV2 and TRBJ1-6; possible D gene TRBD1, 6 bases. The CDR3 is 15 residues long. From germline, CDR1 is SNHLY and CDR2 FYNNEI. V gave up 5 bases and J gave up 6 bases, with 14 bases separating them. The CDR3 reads CASSPGQTINSPLHF. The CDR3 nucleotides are TGTGCCAGCAGTCCTGGACAGACTATTAATTCACCCCTCCACTTT.

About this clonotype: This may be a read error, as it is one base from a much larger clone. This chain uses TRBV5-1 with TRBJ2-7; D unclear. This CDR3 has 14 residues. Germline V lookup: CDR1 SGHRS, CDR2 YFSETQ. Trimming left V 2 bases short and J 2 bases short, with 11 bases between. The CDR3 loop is CASSFRDLTYEQYF. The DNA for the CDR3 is TGCGCCAGCAGCTTCCGAGATCTGACCTACGAGCAGTACTTC.

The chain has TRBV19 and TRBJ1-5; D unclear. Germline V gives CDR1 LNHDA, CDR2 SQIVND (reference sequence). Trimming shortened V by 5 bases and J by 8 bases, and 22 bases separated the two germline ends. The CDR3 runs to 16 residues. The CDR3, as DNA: TGTGCCAGTAGTCGCGTCCCGGGCTTCTATTCGGAGCCCCAGCATTTT. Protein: CASSRVPGFYSEPQHF.